This entry lists 18 T cell receptor beta chains sequenced from one sample in a study of OX40 agonist ivuxolimab in advanced cancers. Sequencing used immunoSEQ multiplex PCR; TCRdb keeps in-frame clones, though not all of them. There are some 45,000 clones in the sample; around 87% occur only once, and around 30% lies in the top ten. The sequences come from CD4+ or CD8+ T cells sorted from blood, collected in a trial of the OX40 agonist ivuxolimab. The receptors were gathered from an adult with an advanced solid tumor such as melanoma, head and neck, liver or kidney cancer.

The chain links TRBV6-5 to TRBJ1-2; D gene unclear. This CDR3 has 13 residues. V lost 5 bases and J 14 bases, leaving 21 bases between the germline ends. In germline, CDR1 is MNHEY, CDR2 SVGAGI. CDR3 sequence (DNA): TGTGCCAGCAGTCATCTACCACGAATAACCGGGACCTTC. Translating gives CASSHLPRITGTF.

The chain is built from TRBV4-1 and TRBJ1-2, with 10 bases fitting TRBD1. The V gene end was trimmed by 3 bases and the J gene end by 7 bases; junction bases not matched to a gene: 8. This CDR3 spans 15 amino acids. Germline V gene sequence: CDR1 MGHRA, CDR2 YSYEKL. CDR3 sequence reads: CASSQTGTGVSGYTF. CDR3 bases: TGCGCCAGCAGCCAGACCGGGACAGGGGTCTCTGGCTACACCTTC.

The chain has TRBV6-5 and TRBJ2-7; TRBD2 aligns across 8 bases. Germline lookup yields CDR1 MNHEY and CDR2 SVGAGI. V shed 6 bases and J 9 bases; nucleotides not matched to a gene: 13. This CDR3 spans 14 amino acids. The CDR3 is CASSDLAGGRGQYF. For the CDR3, the DNA is TGTGCCAGCAGCGATCTAGCGGGCGGCCGGGGGCAGTACTTC.

The chain combines TRBV2 with TRBJ2-2, with D perhaps TRBD2 (6 bases). The CDR3 is 15 amino acids. With 4 bases removed from V and 4 bases from J, the gap between germline ends came to 13 bases. Germline V gene lookup returns CDR1 SNHLY and CDR2 FYNNEI. The CDR3 nucleotides read TGTGCCAGCAGTGGCGGGTGGGGAGGCACCGGGGAGCTGTTTTTT. Encoded protein: CASSGGWGGTGELFF.

The CDR3 sequence is CASRGPFGTGMTGGYTF. The CDR3 DNA reads as TGTGCCAGCAGAGGTCCGTTTGGGACAGGGATGACTGGTGGCTACACCTTC. V is TRBV25-1 and J is TRBJ1-2, with 9 bases lining up with TRBD1. The germline CDR1 and CDR2 sequences are MGHDK and SYGVNS. The ends lost 6 bases at V and 7 bases at J; junction bases unmatched: 18. The CDR3 is 17 amino acids.

The chain recombines TRBV6-1 with TRBJ1-1; D is uncertain. V lost 9 bases, J lost 1 base, and 6 bases lay in between. The CDR3 is 11 residues long. CDR1 is MNHNS and CDR2 is SASEGT in the germline V gene. The CDR3 is CASTENTEAFF. In DNA, the CDR3 is TGTGCCAGTACCGAGAACACTGAAGCTTTCTTT.

V usage is TRBV4-1 and J usage is TRBJ2-5; 9 nucleotides line up with TRBD2. With V trimmed by 0 bases and J by 5 bases, 4 bases remained unmatched. The germline gives CDR1 MGHRA, CDR2 YSYEKL. The CDR3 totals 15 residues. The DNA for the CDR3 is TGCGCCAGCAGCCAAGATCTAGCGGGGAGGGAGACCCAGTACTTC. Translating it yields CASSQDLAGRETQYF.

The chain couples TRBV19 to TRBJ1-5; 9 nucleotides match TRBD1. The CDR3 spans 13 residues. Losses at the gene ends were 7 bases for V and 6 bases for J; bases not matched to a gene: 4. The V gene's germline CDR1 is LNHDA and CDR2 SQIVND (reference sequence). The CDR3 region has the DNA TGTGCCAGTAAGGACAGGGGCACTCAGCCCCAGCATTTT. Encoded protein: CASKDRGTQPQHF.

This clone was detected once. J is TRBJ2-5 and V is TRBV5-6; TRBD2 aligns across 13 bases. The germline gives CDR1 SGHDT, CDR2 YYEEEE. The CDR3 covers 16 residues. V lost 4 bases and J lost 1; bases outside the gene matches: 4. Written as DNA, the CDR3 is TGTGCCAGCAGCCCGGGACTAGCGGGGACCCAAGAGACCCAGTACTTC. Its protein is CASSPGLAGTQETQYF.

The chain's CDR3 is CASSADRALETQYF. DNA for the CDR3: TGTGCCAGCAGCGCGGACAGGGCGCTAGAGACCCAGTACTTC. V usage is TRBV7-9 and J usage is TRBJ2-5, with 8 bases aligning to TRBD1. Per germline, CDR1 SEHNR and CDR2 FQNEAQ (reference sequence). This CDR3 has 14 residues. J gave up 4 bases and V 5 bases, and 6 bases lay outside the gene matches.

The gene calls are TRBV19 and TRBJ2-1; TRBD2 matches at 10 bases. This CDR3 has 12 residues. Germline lookup yields CDR1 LNHDA and CDR2 SQIVND (reference sequence). V trimming: 10 bases; J trimming: 5 bases; junction bases outside the gene matches: 2. The CDR3 nucleotides are TGTGCCATAGCGGGAGGCAACAATGAGCAGTTCTTC. This codes for CAIAGGNNEQFF. Together with reference TRBV19 and TRBJ2-1, the CDR3 gives the full variable domain: DGGITQSPKYLFRKEGQNVTLSCEQNLNHDAMYWYRQDPGQGLRLIYYSQIVNDFQKGDIAEGYSVSREKKESFPLTVTSAQKNPTAFYLCAIAGGNNEQFFGPGTRLTVL.

The J gene is TRBJ2-5, the V gene TRBV5-1; 9 bases are a match to TRBD1. Trimming cost V 0 bases and J 2 bases; bases outside gene matches: 5. The CDR3 contains 16 residues. The germline CDR1 and CDR2 sequences are SGHRS and YFSETQ. The CDR3, as DNA: TGCGCCAGCAGCTTGGACGGACAGGGGTTTCAAGAGACCCAGTACTTC. This encodes CASSLDGQGFQETQYF.

V is TRBV19 and J is TRBJ2-7; D not resolved. Germline CDR1 and CDR2: LNHDA and SQIVND (reference sequence). The CDR3 has 13 residues. Trimming cost V 5 bases and J 4 bases, with 12 bases left between them. Here the CDR3 reads CASSPTFVYEQYF. Written as DNA, the CDR3 is TGTGCCAGTAGTCCGACCTTCGTTTACGAGCAGTACTTC.

The chain joins TRBV6-1 to TRBJ1-1; weak D call: TRBD1 (5 bases). This CDR3 is 13 amino acids long. Germline assignment: CDR1 MNHNS and CDR2 SASEGT. Trimming removed 6 bases from V and 3 bases from J, with 11 bases in between. CDR3 protein: CASRPDRYTEAFF. CDR3 in DNA: TGTGCCAGCAGGCCTGACAGATACACTGAAGCTTTCTTT.

This chain links TRBV10-3 with TRBJ1-6, with TRBD1 identical over 7 bases. J gave up 6 bases and V 3 bases, and 11 bases lay outside the gene matches. The germline CDR1 and CDR2 sequences are ENHRY and SYGVKD. This CDR3 has 17 residues. CDR3 in amino acids: CAISELTRQGSNSPLHF. CDR3 in DNA: TGTGCCATCAGTGAACTTACCCGACAGGGAAGTAATTCACCCCTCCACTTT.

The gene calls are TRBV10-3 and TRBJ1-5; D is unresolved. V gave up 6 bases and J gave up 5 bases, with 14 bases separating them. Germline V CDR1 and CDR2: ENHRY, SYGVKD. This CDR3 contains 14 residues. CDR3 nucleotide sequence: TGTGCCATCAGCCTAAGGCAGACCGATCAGCCCCAGCATTTT. As protein: CAISLRQTDQPQHF.

The chain carries TRBV5-1 and TRBJ2-1; possible D gene TRBD1, 5 bases. V dropped 0 bases and J dropped 4 bases, with 5 bases sitting between them. The CDR3 is made up of 13 amino acids. Germline lookup yields CDR1 SGHRS and CDR2 YFSETQ. The CDR3 loop is CASSLGTYNEQFF. CDR3 in DNA: TGCGCCAGCAGCTTGGGGACATACAATGAGCAGTTCTTC.

The CDR3 DNA follows: TGCGCCAGACCGGTATACGAGCAGTACTTC. Translation: CARPVYEQYF. The V and J genes are TRBV5-1 and TRBJ2-7; D gene uncertain. The CDR3 consists of 10 residues. Germline V lookup: CDR1 SGHRS, CDR2 YFSETQ. The germline V and J ends were trimmed by 8 bases and 4 bases, with 7 bases remaining between them. Filled out from reference TRBV5-1 and TRBJ2-7, the complete variable domain reads KAGVTQTPRYLIKTRGQQVTLSCSPISGHRSVSWYQQTPGQGLQFLFEYFSETQRNKGNFPGRFSGRQFSNSRSEMNVSTLELGDSALYLCARPVYEQYFGPGTRLTVT.